The 13 T cell receptor beta chains reported below all come from one sample, sequenced in a study of shared clonotypes between healthy human individuals. Libraries were prepared by immunoSEQ multiplex PCR; TCRdb keeps only in-frame clonotypes and omits some of them. The sample lists 2 million to 2.5 million clones, 95% seen once, with around 0.13% in the top ten. The source material was naive CD4+ T cells sorted from blood. The subset here: CD45RA+ positively selected. All receptors derive from a man between 18 and 29 years old in good health.

This clone has only one observation. The chain carries TRBV18 and TRBJ1-4; D is undetermined. The CDR3 is 13 residues long. Trimming stripped 7 bases from V and 8 bases from J, with 14 bases between. CDR1 is KGHSH and CDR2 is LQKENI in the germline V gene. The CDR3 here is CASLRDTGEKLFF. The CDR3 DNA follows: TGTGCCAGCTTAAGAGACACTGGGGAAAAACTGTTTTTT.

The chain employs TRBV10-3 and TRBJ2-2; D perhaps matches TRBD2 (5 bases). Trimming removed 4 bases from V and 15 bases from J, with 12 bases in between. The CDR3 has 11 residues. CDR1 and CDR2 (germline): ENHRY, SYGVKD. CDR3 bases: TGTGCCATCAGTGGGGTCGAGCGGTTGTTTTTT. This gives the protein CAISGVERLFF.

As regards this clone: This specimen includes other DNA sequences encoding the same CDR3. The CDR3 protein is CASSLDGSSTDTQYF. In nucleotides, the CDR3 is TGTGCCAGCAGCTTAGACGGTTCTAGCACAGATACGCAGTATTTT. The rearrangement links TRBV7-2 to TRBJ2-3; D is ambiguous. V shed 1 base and J shed 0 bases, with 8 bases lying between them. Germline V gene sequence: CDR1 SGHTA, CDR2 FQGNSA. This CDR3 is built from 15 residues.

The chain recombines TRBV5-4 with TRBJ2-2; possibly TRBD1 for D (5 bases). The CDR3 totals 14 residues. V lost 0 bases and J lost 4, with 7 bases in between. The germline gives CDR1 SGHNT, CDR2 YYREEE (reference sequence). DNA of the CDR3: TGTGCCAGCAGCTTGGTGGGGCCCACCGGGGAGCTGTTTTTT. Amino acid sequence: CASSLVGPTGELFF.

The chain employs TRBV21-1 and TRBJ2-1; the table's D call TRBD2 went unverified against the DNA. TRBV21-1 is recorded as a pseudogene. The length of the CDR3 is 15 residues. CDR3 in amino acids: CASSRREGSYNEQFF. CDR3 bases: TGTGCCAGCAGCAGGCGGGAGGGCTCCTACAATGAGCAGTTCTTC.

The genes are TRBV28 and TRBJ1-1; a weak D match, TRBD1 (6 bases). The CDR3 spans 14 residues. Deletions cut 6 bases from V and 4 bases from J, with 15 bases between. Germline V CDR1 and CDR2: MDHEN, SYDVKM. The CDR3 DNA reads as TGTGCCAGCAGCCAAGGGGGTAGCGGCACTGAAGCTTTCTTT. Translating gives CASSQGGSGTEAFF.

This rearrangement joins TRBV7-9 to TRBJ1-2; weak D call: TRBD1 (5 bases). Germline values: CDR1 SEHNR, CDR2 FQNEAQ (reference sequence). V was cut by 4 bases and J by 4 bases, with 19 bases left in between. The CDR3 has 16 amino acids. In DNA, the CDR3 is TGTGCCAGCAGCTATAGAGACAGAGATAATATCTATGGCTACACCTTC. Amino acid sequence: CASSYRDRDNIYGYTF.

V gene TRBV7-2 combines with J gene TRBJ2-5, with unresolved D. Germline-derived CDR1 and CDR2 are SGHTA and FQGNSA. Trimming stripped 2 bases from V and 5 bases from J, with 18 bases between. The CDR3 runs 16 residues. The CDR3 coding sequence is TGTGCCAGCAGCTTAATGGTGGTGGCCGCTGGGGAGACCCAGTACTTC. Protein: CASSLMVVAAGETQYF.

The chain joins TRBV11-2 to TRBJ1-2; 7 positions agree with TRBD1. Trimming removed 4 bases from V and 6 bases from J; junction bases left unmatched: 5. The CDR3 is made up of 13 amino acids. Germline CDR1 and CDR2: SGHAT and FQNNGV. The DNA for the CDR3 is TGTGCCAGCAGCTCCACAGGGGCGGATGGCTACACCTTC. It specifies CASSSTGADGYTF.

The genes are TRBV5-4 and TRBJ1-5; 7 positions match TRBD1. The CDR3 length is 15 residues. After removal of 1 base from V and 3 bases from J, the junction contained 4 bases not matched to a gene. The germline V gene has CDR1 SGHNT and CDR2 YYREEE (reference sequence). The CDR3 bases are TGTGCCAGCAGCTTGCGTCAGGGGGACAATCAGCCCCAGCATTTT. This translates into CASSLRQGDNQPQHF.

This clone was picked up one time. This chain connects TRBV6-1 to TRBJ1-1; a possible D gene is TRBD1 (6 bases). Trimming removed 8 bases from V and 4 bases from J, with 17 bases in between. Germline CDR1 MNHNS, CDR2 SASEGT. The CDR3 sequence is 14 residues long. The CDR3 protein is CASHPPSGATEAFF. DNA for the CDR3: TGTGCCAGCCACCCACCGTCGGGGGCCACTGAAGCTTTCTTT.

J is TRBJ2-7 and V is TRBV10-3; D is unresolved. With 4 bases removed from V and 3 bases from J, the gap between germline ends came to 10 bases. Germline CDR1 reads ENHRY; CDR2 reads SYGVKD. The CDR3 has 13 amino acids. CDR3 protein: CAISVETYYEQYF. The CDR3 DNA follows: TGTGCCATCAGTGTTGAGACCTACTACGAGCAGTACTTC.

The chain recombines TRBV18 with TRBJ2-1; D uncertain. CDR1 is KGHSH, CDR2 LQKENI, per germline. There are 15 residues in the CDR3. Trimming cost V 3 bases and J 4 bases, with 13 bases left between them. CDR3 loop: CASSPLYGIYNEQFF. CDR3 bases: TGTGCCAGCTCACCCTTATACGGAATATACAATGAGCAGTTCTTC.